This TCR beta chain was recorded in a study of OX40 agonist ivuxolimab in advanced cancers. V was trimmed by 2 bases and J by 2 bases, leaving 13 bases between them. CDR1 is SGDLS, CDR2 YYNGEE, per germline. The CDR3 is 15 residues long. Sequencing was performed with immunoSEQ multiplex PCR; in TCRdb, only in-frame clones are kept and a portion is missing. The repertoire holds 31,000 or so clones, with roughly 83% as singletons. This clonotype was obtained from an adult with an advanced solid tumor such as melanoma, head and neck, liver or kidney cancer. The starting material was CD4+ or CD8+ T cells sorted from blood, obtained in a trial of the OX40 agonist ivuxolimab. This chain joins TRBV9 and TRBJ2-5, with D possibly matching TRBD2 (5 bases). The CDR3 DNA follows: TGTGCCAGCAGCGTGTTGGGAGACCCGCAAGAGACCCAGTACTTC. It translates to CASSVLGDPQETQYF.